This T cell receptor (beta chain) was identified during a study of cytomegalovirus exposure and HLA in healthy donors. Overall study results and limits: Most likely, a cluster of highly shared sequence variants arose as a sequencing artifact. 150 to 200 TCR beta chains were listed as cytomegalovirus-associated. TCR beta V- and J-gene trimming, according to a later analysis, was linked to a missense DCLRE1C variant. TCR beta V segments were, for the most part, productive about 87% or about 30% of the time in an earlier analysis.

The primer mix had 60 Vbeta and 13 Jbeta primers. Libraries were prepared by immunoSEQ multiplex PCR; TCRdb keeps only in-frame clonotypes and omits some of them. The sample consists of hundreds of thousands of clones, about 90% of them appearing once. This clone was found once. Antigen unknown. The V and J ends lost 8 bases and 0 bases respectively, with 10 bases between them. Germline V lookup: CDR1 MNHNS, CDR2 SASEGT. This CDR3 comprises 13 residues. This TCR came from a woman in her late teens or twenties in good health and CMV-seronegative. Material for sequencing was PBMCs. The chain uses TRBV6-1 and TRBJ1-1; D remains ambiguous. The CDR3 DNA is TGTGCCAGCTTGAAGCCCATGAACACTGAAGCTTTCTTT. As protein: CASLKPMNTEAFF.